The following is a T cell receptor beta chain sequence with its context. Its antigen is unknown. The source of the sample is a study of T-cell memory formation after mild COVID-19. In the study overall: TCR clusters showed largely donor specificity. Study findings and constraints: Mainly in CM and EM were contracting CD4+ clones; CD8+ were in EMRA.

Sample barcodes and UMIs were carried by the TCR alpha and TCR beta cDNA libraries that 5'RACE generated with constant-segment primers. TCRdb reprocessed the 5' RACE reads via MiXCR and lists one record per CDR3 protein. Of roughly 190,000 distinct CDR3 sequences in the sample, about 10% were seen once. Trimming cost V 7 bases and J 1 base, with 11 bases left between them. The length of the CDR3 is 14 residues. The rearrangement links TRBV12-3 or TRBV12-4 to TRBJ1-5; D is unclear. The material sequenced was PBMCs or a T cell subset sorted from them (not recorded which). The TCR was taken from a young man who had mild COVID-19 (a few samples of this study predate the infection). Cell type and time point are not known. The CDR3 region is CASTPQDSNQPQHF. DNA of the CDR3: TGTGCCAGCACGCCCCAGGACAGCAATCAGCCCCAGCATTTT.